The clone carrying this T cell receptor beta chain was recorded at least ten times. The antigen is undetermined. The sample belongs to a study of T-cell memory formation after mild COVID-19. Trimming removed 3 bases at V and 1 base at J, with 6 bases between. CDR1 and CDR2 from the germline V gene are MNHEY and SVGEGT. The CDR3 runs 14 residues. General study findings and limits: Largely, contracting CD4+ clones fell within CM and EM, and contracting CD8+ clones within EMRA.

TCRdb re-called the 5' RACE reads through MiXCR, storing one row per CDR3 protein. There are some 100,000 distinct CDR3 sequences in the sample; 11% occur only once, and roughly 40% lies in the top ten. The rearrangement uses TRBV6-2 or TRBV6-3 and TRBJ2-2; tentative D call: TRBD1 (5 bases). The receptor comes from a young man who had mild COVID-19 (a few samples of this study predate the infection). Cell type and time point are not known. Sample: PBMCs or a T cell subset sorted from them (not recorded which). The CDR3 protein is CASSYQGNTGELFF. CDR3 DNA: TGTGCCAGCAGTTATCAGGGGAACACCGGGGAGCTGTTTTTT.